The T cell receptor beta chain under discussion was sequenced for a study of cytomegalovirus exposure and HLA in healthy donors. The study, taken as a whole, reports: Most TCR sequences were rare, but some public TCRs occurred in many donors. Earlier analysis yielded a pattern in which most TCR beta V segments were productive about 90% or about 30% of the time. A few CMV-associated chains proved CMV antigen-specific in vitro.

This clone showed up just a few times. Antigen: not known. Other DNA sequences of this sample code for an identical CDR3. PCR used 60 Vbeta primers and 13 Jbeta primers. Data came from immunoSEQ multiplex PCR; TCRdb stores just in-frame clones and leaves some out. The sample lists about 160,000 clones, under 85% occurring once. CDR3 length: 16 residues. Germline V gene lookup returns CDR1 ENHRY and CDR2 SYGVKD. V trimming: 6 bases; J trimming: 0 bases; junction bases outside the gene matches: 1. The chain carries TRBV10-3 and TRBJ2-1; 14 bases map to TRBD2. The sequence derives from a man aged 50 to 59 in good health and CMV-seropositive. Sample: PBMCs. CDR3 amino acids: CAIRGTSGSSYNEQFF. CDR3 in DNA: TGTGCCATCAGAGGGACTAGCGGGAGCTCCTACAATGAGCAGTTCTTC.